Included here is one TCR beta chain sequence, with context. Its antigen is undetermined. The data were taken from a study of cytomegalovirus exposure and HLA in healthy donors. The PCR contained 60 Vbeta and 13 Jbeta primers. Assay used: immunoSEQ multiplex PCR; TCRdb lists only in-frame clones, some missing. The sample is made up of around 29,000 clones, and the top ten hold roughly 0.76% of it. General study findings and limits: With high specificity and sensitivity, the classifier reportedly diagnosed cytomegalovirus status. Researchers left out some V segments, among them TRBV6-2 and TRBV6-3, as indistinguishable. Productive rates of about 87% or about 30% were seen for most TCR beta V segments in an earlier analysis. The authors later linked a missense DCLRE1C variant to TCR beta V- and J-gene trimming.

V was cut by 4 bases and J by 1 base, with 14 bases left in between. Germline-derived CDR1 and CDR2 are LNHNV and YYDKDF (reference sequence). This CDR3 comprises 16 residues. The receptor was derived from a man aged 30 to 45 in good health and CMV-seronegative. The material sequenced was PBMCs. This chain links TRBV15 with TRBJ2-1, with D perhaps TRBD1 (5 bases). The CDR3 coding sequence is TGTGCCACCAGCATTGGACATCGAAGTTCCTACAATGAGCAGTTCTTC. It encodes CATSIGHRSSYNEQFF. Full variable domain (rest looked up from reference TRBV15 and TRBJ2-1): DAMVIQNPRYQVTQFGKPVTLSCSQTLNHNVMYWYQQKSSQAPKLLFHYYDKDFNNEADTPDNFQSRRPNTSFCFLDIRSPGLGDTAMYLCATSIGHRSSYNEQFFGPGTRLTVL.